This T cell receptor beta chain stems from a study of glioma-infiltrating T cells after dendritic cell vaccination. The overall study: Samples are from glioblastoma patients in Phase I and II dendritic cell vaccine trials.

Time point indicated: after dendritic cell vaccination, including at tumor progression/relapse. Blood PBMC samples: pre-vaccination, two weeks post third vaccination, and at tumor progression. This clone was found once. The immunoSEQ assay amplified TCRB CDR3 from up to 2 ug DNA. Profiled with immunoSEQ multiplex PCR; TCRdb holds only in-frame clones, not every one. This table holds tens of thousands of clones, 80% to 85% found once. The CDR3 totals 16 residues. Germline V lookup: CDR1 GTSNPN, CDR2 SVGIG (reference sequence). V lost 7 bases to trimming and J lost 5 bases; unmatched junction nucleotides: 16.

The starting material was blood, obtained after dendritic cell vaccination. This receptor was taken from a human donor with glioblastoma. The V and J genes are TRBV30 and TRBJ1-3, with 8 bases identical to TRBD1. The CDR3 sequence is CALGQGLDHRRNTIYF. CDR3 sequence (DNA): TGTGCCTTAGGACAGGGCCTGGACCACCGACGAAACACCATATATTTT.